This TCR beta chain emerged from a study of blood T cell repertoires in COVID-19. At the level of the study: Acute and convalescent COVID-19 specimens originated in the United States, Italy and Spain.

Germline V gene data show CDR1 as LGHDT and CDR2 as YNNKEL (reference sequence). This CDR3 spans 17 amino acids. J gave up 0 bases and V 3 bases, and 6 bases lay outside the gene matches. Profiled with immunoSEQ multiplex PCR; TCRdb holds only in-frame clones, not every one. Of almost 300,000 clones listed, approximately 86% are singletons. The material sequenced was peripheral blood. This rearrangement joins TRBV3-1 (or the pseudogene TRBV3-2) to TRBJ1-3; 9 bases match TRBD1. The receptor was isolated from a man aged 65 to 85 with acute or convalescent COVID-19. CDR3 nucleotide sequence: TGTGCCAGCAGCCACCGGACAGGGGCCCGCTCTGGAAACACCATATATTTT. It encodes CASSHRTGARSGNTIYF.